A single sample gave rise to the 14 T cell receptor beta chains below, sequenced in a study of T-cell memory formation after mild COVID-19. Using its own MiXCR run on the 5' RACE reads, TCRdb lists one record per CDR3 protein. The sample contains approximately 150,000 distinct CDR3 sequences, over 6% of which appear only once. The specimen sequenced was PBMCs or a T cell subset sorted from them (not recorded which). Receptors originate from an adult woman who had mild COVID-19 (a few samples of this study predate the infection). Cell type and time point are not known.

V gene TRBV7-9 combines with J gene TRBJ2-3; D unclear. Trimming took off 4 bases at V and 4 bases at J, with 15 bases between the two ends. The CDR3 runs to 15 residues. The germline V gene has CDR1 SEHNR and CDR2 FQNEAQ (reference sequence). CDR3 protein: CASSSISLDPDTQYF. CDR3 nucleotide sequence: TGTGCCAGCAGCTCGATTTCCCTAGATCCAGATACGCAGTATTTT.

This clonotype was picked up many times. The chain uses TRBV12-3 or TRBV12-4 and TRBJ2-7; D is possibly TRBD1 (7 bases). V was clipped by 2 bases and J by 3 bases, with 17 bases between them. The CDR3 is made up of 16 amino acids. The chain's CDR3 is CASSLKGAGWVYEQYF. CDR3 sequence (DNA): TGTGCCAGCAGTTTAAAGGGGGCGGGATGGGTCTACGAGCAGTACTTC.

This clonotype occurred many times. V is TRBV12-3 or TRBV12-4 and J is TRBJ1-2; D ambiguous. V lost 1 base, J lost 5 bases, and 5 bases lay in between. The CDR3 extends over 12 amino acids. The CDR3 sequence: CASSLEGYGYTF. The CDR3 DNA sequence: TGTGCCAGCAGTTTAGAAGGGTATGGCTACACCTTC.

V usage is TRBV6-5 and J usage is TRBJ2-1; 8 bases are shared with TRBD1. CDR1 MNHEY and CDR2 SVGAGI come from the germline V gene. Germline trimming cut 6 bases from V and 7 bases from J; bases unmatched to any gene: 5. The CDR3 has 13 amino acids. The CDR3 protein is CASSGQGRNEQFF. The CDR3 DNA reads TGTGCCAGCAGCGGACAGGGACGGAATGAGCAGTTCTTC.

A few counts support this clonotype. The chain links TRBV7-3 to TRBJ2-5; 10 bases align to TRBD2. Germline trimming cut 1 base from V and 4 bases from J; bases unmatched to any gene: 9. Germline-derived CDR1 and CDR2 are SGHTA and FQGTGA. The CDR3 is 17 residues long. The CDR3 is CASSLKRASGSGETQYF. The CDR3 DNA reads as TGTGCCAGCAGCTTAAAAAGGGCTAGCGGGAGTGGAGAGACCCAGTACTTC.

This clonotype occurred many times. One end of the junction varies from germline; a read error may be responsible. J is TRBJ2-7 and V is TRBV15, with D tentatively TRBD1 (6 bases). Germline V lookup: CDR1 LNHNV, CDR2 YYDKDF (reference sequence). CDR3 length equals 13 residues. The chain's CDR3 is CATSRDQDRTAHF. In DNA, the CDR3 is TGTGCCACCAGCAGAGATCAAGATAGGACAGCACACTTC. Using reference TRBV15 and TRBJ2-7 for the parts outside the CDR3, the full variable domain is DAMVIQNPRYQVTQFGKPVTLSCSQTLNHNVMYWYQQKSSQAPKLLFHYYDKDFNNEADTPDNFQSRRPNTSFCFLDIRSPGLGDTAMYLCATSRDQDRTAHFGPGTRLTVT.

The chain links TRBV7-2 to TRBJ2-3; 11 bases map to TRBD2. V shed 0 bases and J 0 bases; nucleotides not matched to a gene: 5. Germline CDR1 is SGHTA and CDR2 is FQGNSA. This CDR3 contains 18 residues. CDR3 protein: CASSLAQIAGGSTDTQYF. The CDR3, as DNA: TGTGCCAGCAGCTTAGCCCAAATAGCGGGAGGGAGCACAGATACGCAGTATTTT.

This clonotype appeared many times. This CDR3 reads CSVGGQGSTDTQYF. In DNA, the CDR3 is TGCAGCGTCGGGGGACAGGGCAGCACAGATACGCAGTATTTT. The chain joins TRBV29-1 to TRBJ2-3; 9 nucleotides align to TRBD1. This CDR3 has 14 residues. V lost 6 bases to trimming and J lost 0 bases; unmatched junction nucleotides: 4. Germline V gene sequence: CDR1 SQVTM, CDR2 ANQGSEA.

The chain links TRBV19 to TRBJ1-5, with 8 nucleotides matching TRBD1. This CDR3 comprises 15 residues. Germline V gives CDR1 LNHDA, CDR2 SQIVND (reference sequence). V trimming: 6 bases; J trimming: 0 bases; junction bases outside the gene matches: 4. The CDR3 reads CASSGTGISNQPQHF. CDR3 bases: TGTGCCAGTAGCGGGACAGGTATTAGCAATCAGCCCCAGCATTTT. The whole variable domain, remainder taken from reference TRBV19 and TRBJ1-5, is DGGITQSPKYLFRKEGQNVTLSCEQNLNHDAMYWYRQDPGQGLRLIYYSQIVNDFQKGDIAEGYSVSREKKESFPLTVTSAQKNPTAFYLCASSGTGISNQPQHFGDGTRLSIL.

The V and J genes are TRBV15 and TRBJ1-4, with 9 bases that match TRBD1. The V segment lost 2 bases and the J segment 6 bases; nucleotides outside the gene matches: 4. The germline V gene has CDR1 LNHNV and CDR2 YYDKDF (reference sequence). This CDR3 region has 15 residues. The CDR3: CATSRKGTGYEKLFF. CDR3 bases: TGTGCCACCAGCAGAAAAGGGACAGGGTATGAAAAACTGTTTTTT.

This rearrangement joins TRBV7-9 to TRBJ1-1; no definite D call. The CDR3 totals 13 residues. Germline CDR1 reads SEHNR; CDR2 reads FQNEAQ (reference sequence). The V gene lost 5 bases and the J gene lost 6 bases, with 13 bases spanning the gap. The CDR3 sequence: CASSVGRMAEAFF. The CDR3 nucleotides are TGTGCCAGCAGCGTCGGACGGATGGCTGAAGCTTTCTTT.

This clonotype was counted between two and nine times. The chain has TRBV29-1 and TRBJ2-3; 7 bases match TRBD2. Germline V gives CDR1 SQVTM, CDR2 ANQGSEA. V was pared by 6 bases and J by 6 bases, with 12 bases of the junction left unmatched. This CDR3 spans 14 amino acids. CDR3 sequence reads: CSVNRRLASDTQYF. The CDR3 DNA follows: TGCAGCGTCAATCGGAGACTAGCATCCGATACGCAGTATTTT.

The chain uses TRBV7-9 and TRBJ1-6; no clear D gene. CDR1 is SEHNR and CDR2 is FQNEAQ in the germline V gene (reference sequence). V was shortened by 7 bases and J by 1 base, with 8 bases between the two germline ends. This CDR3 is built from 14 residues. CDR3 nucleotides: TGTGCCAGCACCGTGGGATCCTATAATTCACCCCTCCACTTT. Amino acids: CASTVGSYNSPLHF.

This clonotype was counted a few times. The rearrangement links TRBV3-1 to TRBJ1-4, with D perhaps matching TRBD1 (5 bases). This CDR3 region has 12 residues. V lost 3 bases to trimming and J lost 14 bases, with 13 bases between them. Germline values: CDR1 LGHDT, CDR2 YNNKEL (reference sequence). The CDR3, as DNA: TGTGCCAGCAGCCACACTGGGACGTCCCTGTTTTTT. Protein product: CASSHTGTSLFF.